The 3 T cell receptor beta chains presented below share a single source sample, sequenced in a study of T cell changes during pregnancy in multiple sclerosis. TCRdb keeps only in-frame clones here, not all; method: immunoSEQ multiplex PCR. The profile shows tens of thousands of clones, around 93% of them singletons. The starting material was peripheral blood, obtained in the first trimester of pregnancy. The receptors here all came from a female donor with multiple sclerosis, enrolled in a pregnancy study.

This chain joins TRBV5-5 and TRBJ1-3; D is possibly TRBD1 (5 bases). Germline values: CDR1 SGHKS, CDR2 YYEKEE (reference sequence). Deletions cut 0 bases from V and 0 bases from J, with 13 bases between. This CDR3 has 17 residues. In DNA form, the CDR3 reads TGTGCCAGCAGCTTGGCGCCGGGACTGTTCTCTGGAAACACCATATATTTT. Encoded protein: CASSLAPGLFSGNTIYF.

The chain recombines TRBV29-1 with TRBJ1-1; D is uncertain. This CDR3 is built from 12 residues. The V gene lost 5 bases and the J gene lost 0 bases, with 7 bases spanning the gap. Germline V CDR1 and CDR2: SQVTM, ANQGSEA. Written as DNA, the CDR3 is TGCAGCGTTTTGACACTGAACACTGAAGCTTTCTTT. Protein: CSVLTLNTEAFF.

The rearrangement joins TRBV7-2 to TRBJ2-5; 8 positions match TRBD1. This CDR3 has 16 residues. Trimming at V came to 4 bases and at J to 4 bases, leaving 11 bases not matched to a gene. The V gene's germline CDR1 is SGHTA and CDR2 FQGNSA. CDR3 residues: CASSSRTGSQGETQYF. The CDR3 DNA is TGTGCCAGCAGCTCCCGGACAGGGTCTCAGGGAGAGACCCAGTACTTC.